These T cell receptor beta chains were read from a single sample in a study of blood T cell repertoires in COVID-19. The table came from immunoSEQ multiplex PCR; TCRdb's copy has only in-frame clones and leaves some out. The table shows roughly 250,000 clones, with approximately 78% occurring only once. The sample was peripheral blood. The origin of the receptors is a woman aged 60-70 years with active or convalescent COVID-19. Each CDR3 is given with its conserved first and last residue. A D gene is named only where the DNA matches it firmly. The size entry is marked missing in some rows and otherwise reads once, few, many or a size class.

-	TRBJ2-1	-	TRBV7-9	TGTGCCAGCACCTTGGAGGGGGACTACAATGAGCAGTTCTTC	CASTLEGDYNEQFF
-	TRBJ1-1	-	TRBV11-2	TGTGCCAGCAGCCCCACCCCCCGGGGGGAAGCTGAAGCTTTCTTT	CASSPTPRGEAEAFF
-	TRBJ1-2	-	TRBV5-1	TGCGCCAGCAGCTTGGGGCAGACTAGGGGCTACACCTTC	CASSLGQTRGYTF
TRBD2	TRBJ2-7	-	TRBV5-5	TGTGCCAGCAGCTTGGTAGCGGGTGTCTACGAGCAGTACTTC	CASSLVAGVYEQYF
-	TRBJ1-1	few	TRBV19	TGTGCCAGTAGTATTCAGGGCTCCACTGAAGCTTTCTTT	CASSIQGSTEAFF
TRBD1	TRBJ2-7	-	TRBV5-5	TGTGCCAGCAGCGTCGGACAGGGGGGAACCTACGAGCAGTACTTC	CASSVGQGGTYEQYF
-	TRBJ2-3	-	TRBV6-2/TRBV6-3	TGTGCCAGCAGTTTCCGGGTCCTCACAGATACGCAGTATTTT	CASSFRVLTDTQYF
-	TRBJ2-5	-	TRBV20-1	TGCAGTGCTAGTCTAGCCCGGACCCAGTACTTC	CSASLARTQYF
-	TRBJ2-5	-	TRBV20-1	TGCAGTGCTAGAGCCATGGAGACCCAGTACTTC	CSARAMETQYF
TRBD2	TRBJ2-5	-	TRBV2	TGTGCCAGCACCGCGGCTAGCGGGGGGGCCTTCGAGACCCAGTACTTC	CASTAASGGAFETQYF
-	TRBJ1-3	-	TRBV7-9	TGTGCCAGCAGCTTAAACGGGGGGTCCTCTGGAAACACCATATATTTT	CASSLNGGSSGNTIYF
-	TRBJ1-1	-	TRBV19	TGTGCCAGTAGCCCAGGGGACGCCCTGAACACTGAAGCTTTCTTT	CASSPGDALNTEAFF
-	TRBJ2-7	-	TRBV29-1	TGCAGCTTTGGGGCAGGGGTGAACGAGCAGTACTTC	CSFGAGVNEQYF
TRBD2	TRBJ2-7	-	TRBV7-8	TGTGCCAGCACCCCCAGCCGTACTAGCGGCCCCTACGAGCAGTACTTC	CASTPSRTSGPYEQYF
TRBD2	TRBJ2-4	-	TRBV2	TGTGCCAGCAGTGAAGGTGGTGCCGGGGGGGACATTCAGTACTTC	CASSEGGAGGDIQYF
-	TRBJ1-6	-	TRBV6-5	TGTGCCAGCATTAGGCGGCCAGGGGCACCCCTCCACTTT	CASIRRPGAPLHF
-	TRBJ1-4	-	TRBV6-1	TGTGCCAGCAGTGAACAGGGAAATGAAAAACTGTTTTTT	CASSEQGNEKLFF
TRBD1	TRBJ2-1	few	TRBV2	TGTGCCAGCAACCGGGACAGCCGGGTCGAGCAGTTCTTC	CASNRDSRVEQFF
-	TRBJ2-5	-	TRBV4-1	TGCGCCAGCAGCCAAGACAGGGGCGTTACTCAAGAGACCCAGTACTTC	CASSQDRGVTQETQYF
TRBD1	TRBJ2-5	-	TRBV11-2	TGTGCCAGCAGCTTGGGACAGCAAGAGACCCAGTACTTC	CASSLGQQETQYF
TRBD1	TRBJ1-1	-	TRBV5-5	TGTGCCAGCAGCTTGTGGACAGGGGGCACTGAAGCTTTCTTT	CASSLWTGGTEAFF
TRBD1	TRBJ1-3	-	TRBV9	TGTGCCAGCAGCCCAACAGGGGGCGGCTCTGGAAACACCATATATTTT	CASSPTGGGSGNTIYF
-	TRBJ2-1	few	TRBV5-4	TGTGCCAGCAGCCCCTGGGCGGGCGAGCAGTTCTTC	CASSPWAGEQFF
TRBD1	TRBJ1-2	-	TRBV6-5	TGTGCCAGCAGCATAGACAGGGGGGCCTTCTATGGCTACACCTTC	CASSIDRGAFYGYTF
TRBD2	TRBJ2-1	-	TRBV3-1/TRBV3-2	TGTGCCAGCAGTCGACTAGCGGGTCAGTACAATGAGCAGTTCTTC	CASSRLAGQYNEQFF
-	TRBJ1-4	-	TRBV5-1	TGCGCCAGCAGCTTGGGGACAGTTAATGAAAAACTGTTTTTT	CASSLGTVNEKLFF
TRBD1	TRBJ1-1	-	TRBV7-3	TGTGCCAGCAGCCCAGGACAGGGGGGAACATGGGCTTTCTTT	CASSPGQGGTWAFF
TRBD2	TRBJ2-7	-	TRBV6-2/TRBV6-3	TGTGCCAGCAGCCCACTCATCAGTTGGACGGCTAGCGGGGGACAATTATCTTACGAGCAGTACTTC	CASSPLISWTASGGQLSYEQYF
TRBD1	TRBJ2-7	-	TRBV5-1	TGCGCCAGCAGCTTGTGGGACAGTACCTACGAGCAGTACTTC	CASSLWDSTYEQYF
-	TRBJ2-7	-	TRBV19	TGTGCCAGTAGTATAGATCGGCAGGGCCACTACTACGAGCAGTACTTC	CASSIDRQGHYYEQYF
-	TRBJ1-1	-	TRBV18	TGTGCCAGCTCACCACGTCAGCCACTAGAGAACACTGAAGCTTTCTTT	CASSPRQPLENTEAFF
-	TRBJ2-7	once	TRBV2	TGTGCCAGCAGTCTCGGACTCGGACAGACCTACGAGCAGTACTTC	CASSLGLGQTYEQYF
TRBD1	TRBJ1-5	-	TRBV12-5	TGTGCTAGTGGTTTGGGACAGGGTCTGCAGCCCCAGCATTTT	CASGLGQGLQPQHF
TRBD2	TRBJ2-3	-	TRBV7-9	TGTGCCAGCAGCTTAGGGCTAGCGGGGGCCTTCCGCACAGATACGCAGTATTTT	CASSLGLAGAFRTDTQYF
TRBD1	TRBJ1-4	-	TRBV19	TGTGCCAGTAGTACCACAGGGGGCGGTGAAAAACTGTTTTTT	CASSTTGGGEKLFF
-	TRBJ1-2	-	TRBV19	TGTGCCAGTAGTCTCCCCCTCGACAGTTATGGCTACACCTTC	CASSLPLDSYGYTF
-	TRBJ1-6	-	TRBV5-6	TGTGCCAGCAGCTTGGTGTCTCAGGGGATGCATAATTCACCCCTCCACTTT	CASSLVSQGMHNSPLHF
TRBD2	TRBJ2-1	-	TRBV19	TGTGCCAGTAGTATTCCAGGGACTAGCGTTCATGAGCAGTTCTTC	CASSIPGTSVHEQFF
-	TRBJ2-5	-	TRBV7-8	TGTGCCAGCAGCTTTTTGGATTTTACTACTACCCAGTACTTC	CASSFLDFTTTQYF
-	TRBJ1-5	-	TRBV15	TGTGCCACCAGCAGAGGGGGGGGGAGCAATCAGCCCCAGCATTTT	CATSRGGGSNQPQHF
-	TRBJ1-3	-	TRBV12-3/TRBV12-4	TGTGCCGGTAGTCCTGCTGGAAACACCATATATTTT	CAGSPAGNTIYF
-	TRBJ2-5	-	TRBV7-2	TGTGCCACCGCCCTTTGGGCCCGGACCCAGTACTTC	CATALWARTQYF
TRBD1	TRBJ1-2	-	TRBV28	TGTGCCAGCAGTTTCACAGGGGTGGGCTACACCTTC	CASSFTGVGYTF
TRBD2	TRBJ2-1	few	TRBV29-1	TGCAGCTTGGCCCCCGGGCTAGCGGGGTACAATGAGCAGTTCTTC	CSLAPGLAGYNEQFF
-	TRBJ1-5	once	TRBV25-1	TGTGCCAGCAGTGACGGGAGACAGCCCCAGCATTTT	CASSDGRQPQHF
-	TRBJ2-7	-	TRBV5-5	TGTGCCAGCAGCTTGGCCGTGAGTCGGGGGTGGTACGAGCAGTACTTC	CASSLAVSRGWYEQYF
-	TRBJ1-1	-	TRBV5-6	TGTGCCAGCAACTGGAGGGCTTTGGGGACTGAAGCTTTCTTT	CASNWRALGTEAFF
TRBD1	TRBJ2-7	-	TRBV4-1	TGCGCCAGCAGCCAGGACAGGGGGATCTACGAGCAGTACTTC	CASSQDRGIYEQYF
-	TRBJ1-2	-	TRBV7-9	TGTGCCAGCAGCTTAGGGGGCCCCGTCAACTATGGCTACACCTTC	CASSLGGPVNYGYTF
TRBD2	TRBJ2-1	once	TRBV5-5	TGTGCCAGCAGCTTAATATGGGGAGGGCTAGGACCCTACAATGAGCAGTTCTTC	CASSLIWGGLGPYNEQFF
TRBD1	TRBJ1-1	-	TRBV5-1	TGCGCCAGCAGCTTGGCCAGCTTCGGAAGGGACAGCATGAACACTGAAGCTTTCTTT	CASSLASFGRDSMNTEAFF